The 18 T cell receptor beta chains below all came from one sample that was sequenced in a study of cytomegalovirus exposure and HLA in healthy donors. 60 Vbeta and 13 Jbeta primers were used in PCR. Here immunoSEQ multiplex PCR was the method, and the copy in TCRdb shows in-frame clones only, minus some. This table holds fewer than 200,000 clones, less than 90% found once. Sequenced sample: PBMCs. The receptor source for this set is a woman aged 50 to 60 in good health and CMV-seropositive.

The rearrangement joins TRBV23-1 to TRBJ1-2; a possible D gene is TRBD1 (6 bases). TRBV23-1 is annotated as an ORF whose role is uncertain. CDR3 length: 13 amino acids. V lost 8 bases to trimming and J lost 3 bases, with 13 bases between them. The CDR3 loop is CASPGRGDYGYTF. As DNA, the CDR3 is TGCGCCAGCCCCGGCAGGGGTGACTATGGCTACACCTTC.

This sequence joins TRBV18 and TRBJ2-7; D perhaps matches TRBD2 (7 bases). The CDR3 is made up of 15 amino acids. V was pared by 0 bases and J by 6 bases, with 15 bases between. Germline-derived CDR1 and CDR2 are KGHSH and LQKENI. The CDR3 DNA sequence: TGTGCCAGCTCACCACCCCTCCGGGGAGGGGGCGAGCAGTACTTC. This gives the protein CASSPPLRGGGEQYF.

Only a few counts were recorded for this clone. The chain is built from TRBV19 and TRBJ1-2; D remains ambiguous. The V and J ends lost 3 bases and 6 bases respectively, with 11 bases between them. This CDR3 spans 13 amino acids. The germline V gene has CDR1 LNHDA and CDR2 SQIVND (reference sequence). CDR3 coding DNA: TGTGCCAGTAGTATGAGTGGGGAGGATGGCTACACCTTC. Translation gives CASSMSGEDGYTF.

A few counts support this clone. V usage is TRBV7-3 and J usage is TRBJ2-3; the D gene is possibly TRBD1 (6 bases). Germline V gene sequence: CDR1 SGHTA, CDR2 FQGTGA. V was pared by 5 bases and J by 3 bases, with 15 bases between. The CDR3 loop spans 15 amino acids. CDR3 region: CASSPLGAGTDTQYF. CDR3 DNA: TGTGCCAGCAGCCCGCTGGGGGCCGGGACAGATACGCAGTATTTT.

This chain links TRBV7-6 with TRBJ2-1; 10 bases fit TRBD2. The CDR3 extends over 14 amino acids. Germline V lookup: CDR1 SGHVS, CDR2 FNYEAQ. J was trimmed by 9 bases and V by 4 bases; bases with no gene match: 6. The CDR3 nucleotides are TGTGCCAGCAGCTCTATAGCGGGGGGCCCTGAGCAGTTCTTC. Encoded protein: CASSSIAGGPEQFF. The whole variable domain, filled in from reference TRBV7-6 and TRBJ2-1, reads GAGVSQSPRYKVTKRGQDVALRCDPISGHVSLYWYRQALGQGPEFLTYFNYEAQQDKSGLPNDRFSAERPEGSISTLTIQRTEQRDSAMYRCASSSIAGGPEQFFGPGTRLTVL.

The genes are TRBV7-9 and TRBJ2-1; 8 nucleotides line up with TRBD2. The V segment lost 8 bases and the J segment 6 bases; nucleotides outside the gene matches: 12. Per germline, CDR1 SEHNR and CDR2 FQNEAQ (reference sequence). The CDR3 is 15 residues long. CDR3 nucleotides: TGTGCCAGCTGTCCCCGGGGGGGCCTGGGCAATGAGCAGTTCTTC. This encodes CASCPRGGLGNEQFF.

The CDR3 sequence is CASSLDRQGAEQFF. CDR3 coding DNA: TGCGCCAGCAGCTTGGACAGGCAGGGGGCTGAGCAGTTCTTC. The V call is TRBV5-1, the J call TRBJ2-1, with 8 positions matching TRBD1. The CDR3 runs 14 residues. The ends lost 0 bases at V and 9 bases at J; junction bases unmatched: 5. Germline V gives CDR1 SGHRS, CDR2 YFSETQ.

This sequence joins TRBV5-1 and TRBJ1-1, with D hard to call. This CDR3 region has 12 residues. Trimming took 4 bases from V and 2 from J, leaving 6 bases between them. Germline CDR1 and CDR2: SGHRS and YFSETQ. As DNA, the CDR3 is TGCGCCAGCAGCGAGAGCAACACTGAAGCTTTCTTT. This codes for CASSESNTEAFF.

The sample holds a few counts of this clone. The chain employs TRBV19 and TRBJ1-5, with D perhaps matching TRBD1 (6 bases). Germline V gene lookup returns CDR1 LNHDA and CDR2 SQIVND (reference sequence). Trimming cost V 8 bases and J 3 bases, with 11 bases left between them. The length of the CDR3 is 13 residues. The CDR3 sequence is CASSGGNNQPQHF. DNA of the CDR3: TGTGCCAGTTCGGGGGGCAACAATCAGCCCCAGCATTTT. The entire variable domain, with the rest obtained from reference TRBV19 and TRBJ1-5, is as follows: DGGITQSPKYLFRKEGQNVTLSCEQNLNHDAMYWYRQDPGQGLRLIYYSQIVNDFQKGDIAEGYSVSREKKESFPLTVTSAQKNPTAFYLCASSGGNNQPQHFGDGTRLSIL.

This chain joins TRBV5-1 and TRBJ1-2; 10 bases are a match to TRBD1. Trimming at V came to 0 bases and at J to 8 bases, leaving 7 bases not matched to a gene. The CDR3 spans 15 residues. CDR1 is SGHRS, CDR2 YFSETQ, per germline. Written as DNA, the CDR3 is TGCGCCAGCAGCTTGGACATGGGGACAGGGGCCGGCTACACCTTC. This encodes CASSLDMGTGAGYTF. Drawing the rest from reference TRBV5-1 and TRBJ1-2, the complete variable domain is KAGVTQTPRYLIKTRGQQVTLSCSPISGHRSVSWYQQTPGQGLQFLFEYFSETQRNKGNFPGRFSGRQFSNSRSEMNVSTLELGDSALYLCASSLDMGTGAGYTFGSGTRLTVV.

The chain links TRBV19 to TRBJ2-7, with TRBD1 matching 9 bases. This CDR3 is built from 15 residues. The V and J ends lost 5 bases and 1 base, in that order; junction bases with no gene match: 6. Germline CDR1 is LNHDA and CDR2 is SQIVND (reference sequence). For the CDR3, the DNA is TGTGCCAGTAGTCCAGGGACAGGGTTTTCCTACGAGCAGTACTTC. The encoded protein is CASSPGTGFSYEQYF.

This clone has just a few counts. V usage is TRBV2 and J usage is TRBJ2-7; tentative D call: TRBD2 (6 bases). V gave up 10 bases and J gave up 4 bases, with 11 bases separating them. The CDR3 runs 11 residues. In germline, CDR1 is SNHLY, CDR2 FYNNEI. The CDR3 nucleotides read TGTGCCACTAGCGAGACGTACGAGCAGTACTTC. It translates to CATSETYEQYF.

The chain links TRBV25-1 to TRBJ2-3; D perhaps matches TRBD1 (5 bases). The CDR3 has 14 residues. Trimming took 5 bases from V and 0 from J, leaving 9 bases between them. CDR1 and CDR2 from the germline V gene are MGHDK and SYGVNS. CDR3 sequence (DNA): TGTGCCAGCAGTAGGCAGGGAAGCACAGATACGCAGTATTTT. It encodes CASSRQGSTDTQYF.

The chain couples TRBV4-2 to TRBJ2-3; TRBD2 aligns across 10 bases. V lost 0 bases and J lost 2; bases outside the gene matches: 8. Germline loops: CDR1 LGHNA, CDR2 YNFKEQ. The CDR3 runs 18 residues. The CDR3 DNA reads TGTGCCAGCAGCCAAGATCCTAGCGGGAGCGTGGTCACAGATACGCAGTATTTT. It is translated as CASSQDPSGSVVTDTQYF.

V and J are TRBV27 and TRBJ1-5, with D possibly matching TRBD1 (5 bases). Germline V gene data show CDR1 as MNHEY and CDR2 as SMNVEV (reference sequence). The germline V and J ends were trimmed by 3 bases and 4 bases, with 7 bases remaining between them. This CDR3 is built from 13 residues. In DNA form, the CDR3 reads TGTGCCAGCAGTTTTGACAGAAATCAGCCCCAGCATTTT. Protein product: CASSFDRNQPQHF.

J is TRBJ2-1 and V is TRBV7-2; 7 nucleotides match TRBD2. V dropped 3 bases and J dropped 8; count of bases not matched to a gene: 7. This CDR3 comprises 14 residues. Germline-derived CDR1 and CDR2 are SGHTA and FQGNSA. The CDR3 coding sequence is TGTGCCAGCAGCTTCGGACGGGGAGGGGATGAGCAGTTCTTC. Translating gives CASSFGRGGDEQFF.

This clone was seen only once. The chain recombines TRBV29-1 with TRBJ2-2, with a tentative D call TRBD2 (6 bases). V was shortened by 3 bases and J by 6 bases, with 8 bases between the two germline ends. Per the germline V gene, CDR1 is SQVTM and CDR2 is ANQGSEA. The CDR3 spans 12 residues. CDR3 DNA: TGCAGCGTTGAGTCGGGGGCCGGGGAGCTGTTTTTT. Translation: CSVESGAGELFF.

The gene calls are TRBV4-1 and TRBJ2-7, with D possibly being TRBD1 (6 bases). The CDR3 length is 13 residues. Germline loops: CDR1 MGHRA, CDR2 YSYEKL. V was clipped by 4 bases and J by 7 bases, with 14 bases between them. The CDR3 protein is CASSPRQDGEQYF. CDR3 DNA sequence: TGCGCCAGCAGCCCGAGACAGGACGGGGAGCAGTACTTC.